One sample yielded the 5 T cell receptor beta chains listed below, sequenced in a study of early T cells in non-severe SARS-CoV-2 infection. One entry per CDR3 protein results from TCRdb running MiXCR on the 5' RACE reads. The table has 100,000 to 130,000 distinct CDR3 sequences, 9.5% to 13% seen once; the top ten hold around 3.2%. Input material: whole blood. All receptors come from an adult who was a healthcare worker with PCR-confirmed SARS-CoV-2 infection or an uninfected control (not recorded which).

The CDR3 region is CASSPMRGRQETQYF. The CDR3, as DNA: TGTGCCAGCAGCCCTATGAGGGGAAGACAAGAGACCCAGTACTTC. The chain employs TRBV12-3 or TRBV12-4 and TRBJ2-5; D may correspond to TRBD1 or TRBD2 (5 bases each). Deletions cut 6 bases from V and 2 bases from J, with 16 bases between. The CDR3 has 15 amino acids.

This clonotype occurred many times. CDR3 nucleotides: TGTGCCAGCAGTCCCGGGGAGAGCCGGGGGTACAATGAGCAGTTCTTC. It encodes CASSPGESRGYNEQFF. The rearrangement joins TRBV27 to TRBJ2-1; a weak D match, TRBD2 (6 bases). The CDR3 loop spans 16 amino acids. CDR1 is MNHEY, CDR2 SMNVEV, per germline (reference sequence). V was trimmed by 5 bases and J by 4 bases, leaving 18 bases between them.

The V call is TRBV12-3 or TRBV12-4, the J call TRBJ1-3; D ambiguous. The CDR3 totals 14 residues. Trimming took off 0 bases at V and 4 bases at J, with 7 bases between the two ends. The CDR3: CASSLALRGNTIYF. As DNA, the CDR3 is TGTGCCAGCAGTTTAGCGCTCAGGGGAAACACCATATATTTT.

This clonotype was detected ten times or more. The rearrangement joins TRBV16 to TRBJ1-4, with D perhaps TRBD1 (5 bases). The V end lost 0 bases, the J end lost 13 bases, and 12 bases lay between the germline ends. Germline values: CDR1 KGHSY, CDR2 FQNENV. This CDR3 spans 13 amino acids. This chain's CDR3 is CASSQSSVGGLFF. The CDR3 nucleotides read TGTGCCAGCAGCCAATCCAGCGTCGGGGGACTGTTTTTT.

The gene calls are TRBV28 and TRBJ2-3, with D unclear. This CDR3 is built from 12 residues. V dropped 6 bases and J dropped 5 bases, with 9 bases sitting between them. The germline V gene has CDR1 MDHEN and CDR2 SYDVKM. CDR3 sequence: CASSIYGDTQYF. The CDR3, as DNA: TGTGCCAGCAGCATATATGGAGATACGCAGTATTTT. The full variable domain, in which reference TRBV28 and TRBJ2-3 provide the parts outside the CDR3, is DVKVTQSSRYLVKRTGEKVFLECVQDMDHENMFWYRQDPGLGLRLIYFSYDVKMKEKGDIPEGYSVSREKKERFSLILESASTNQTSMYLCASSIYGDTQYFGPGTRLTVL.